Listed below are T cell receptor beta chains from one sample, sequenced in a study of blood T cell repertoires in COVID-19. Using immunoSEQ multiplex PCR, the repertoire was profiled, and TCRdb retains in-frame clones only, with some absent. In the table there are around 130,000 clones, 85% to 90% of which are singletons. The sequenced sample consisted of peripheral blood. All receptors come from a man in his sixties with acute or convalescent COVID-19. CDR3s include the opening cysteine and the closing phenylalanine or tryptophan. The D gene is left open where the match is weak. The size entry is marked missing in some rows and otherwise reads once, few, many or a size class.

cdr3_nt: TGTGCCAGCAGTACCCAATGGCTAGCGGACAATGAGCAGTTCTTC
cdr3_aa: CASSTQWLADNEQFF
v_call: TRBV27
d_call: TRBD2
clone_size: NA
j_call: TRBJ2-1

cdr3_nt: TGTGCCAGCAGTAAACAGGGATCCATGAACACTGAAGCTTTCTTT
cdr3_aa: CASSKQGSMNTEAFF
v_call: TRBV25-1
d_call: NA
clone_size: NA
j_call: TRBJ1-1

cdr3_nt: TGTGCCACCAGTGATCTTAGCGGAACTAGCACAGATACGCAGTATTTT
cdr3_aa: CATSDLSGTSTDTQYF
v_call: TRBV24-1
d_call: NA
clone_size: NA
j_call: TRBJ2-3

cdr3_nt: TGCGCCAGCGGTCCTTCGGCTAGACAGCTCGAGCAGTACTTC
cdr3_aa: CASGPSARQLEQYF
v_call: TRBV5-1
d_call: NA
clone_size: NA
j_call: TRBJ2-7

cdr3_nt: TGTGCCAGCAGCCCCCCATCCGACAGTGGACTAGAATCAGTGAATGAGCAGTTCTTC
cdr3_aa: CASSPPSDSGLESVNEQFF
v_call: TRBV21-1
d_call: NA
clone_size: NA
j_call: TRBJ2-1

cdr3_nt: TGTGCCAGCAGCCCATACAGGGTTGAAAGCAATCAGCCCCAGCATTTT
cdr3_aa: CASSPYRVESNQPQHF
v_call: TRBV7-3
d_call: NA
clone_size: few
j_call: TRBJ1-5

cdr3_nt: TGTGCCAGCAGTTACGGTGGGACAGTACAAGAGACCCAGTACTTC
cdr3_aa: CASSYGGTVQETQYF
v_call: TRBV6-2/TRBV6-3
d_call: TRBD1
clone_size: NA
j_call: TRBJ2-5

cdr3_nt: TGTGCCAGCAGCTTAGCCCGCAGCTCCTACAATGAGCAGTTCTTC
cdr3_aa: CASSLARSSYNEQFF
v_call: TRBV7-9
d_call: NA
clone_size: once
j_call: TRBJ2-1

cdr3_nt: TGTGCCAGCAGCTTCTACAGCTTGAACACTGAAGCTTTCTTT
cdr3_aa: CASSFYSLNTEAFF
v_call: TRBV11-2
d_call: NA
clone_size: NA
j_call: TRBJ1-1

cdr3_nt: TGTGCCAGCAGTTTTTTGGGGCGCCGCTACGAGCAGTACTTC
cdr3_aa: CASSFLGRRYEQYF
v_call: TRBV28
d_call: NA
clone_size: NA
j_call: TRBJ2-7

cdr3_nt: TGTGCCAGCAGGACAGGGGCAGGGTACAATGAGCAGTTCTTC
cdr3_aa: CASRTGAGYNEQFF
v_call: TRBV7-9
d_call: TRBD1
clone_size: NA
j_call: TRBJ2-1

cdr3_nt: TGTGCCAGCAGCCCGCAGGGGTCTCCCGAGCAGTTCTTC
cdr3_aa: CASSPQGSPEQFF
v_call: TRBV7-2
d_call: NA
clone_size: NA
j_call: TRBJ2-1

cdr3_nt: TGTGCCAGCAGCTTGGATGCCGGCTCTGGGGCCAACGTCCTGACTTTC
cdr3_aa: CASSLDAGSGANVLTF
v_call: TRBV5-4
d_call: NA
clone_size: NA
j_call: TRBJ2-6

cdr3_nt: TGTGCCAGCAGCTTACAGGGAGGGGACATTCAGTACTTC
cdr3_aa: CASSLQGGDIQYF
v_call: TRBV7-9
d_call: TRBD2
clone_size: NA
j_call: TRBJ2-4

cdr3_nt: TGTGCCGGCTCGGACAGCATCCTACGCACAGATACGCAGTATTTT
cdr3_aa: CAGSDSILRTDTQYF
v_call: TRBV6-5
d_call: NA
clone_size: once
j_call: TRBJ2-3

cdr3_nt: TGTGCCAGCAGTTACTCGGCAACGAACACCGGGGAGCTGTTTTTT
cdr3_aa: CASSYSATNTGELFF
v_call: TRBV6-5
d_call: NA
clone_size: NA
j_call: TRBJ2-2

cdr3_nt: TGCGCCAGCAGCTTTGATGGGGGGGCGCGGACTGAAGCTTTCTTT
cdr3_aa: CASSFDGGARTEAFF
v_call: TRBV5-1
d_call: NA
clone_size: NA
j_call: TRBJ1-1

cdr3_nt: TGTGCCAGCAGTTACCGCGAAGAGACTAGCGGGAGTGAGAACGAGCAGTACTTC
cdr3_aa: CASSYREETSGSENEQYF
v_call: TRBV6-2/TRBV6-3
d_call: TRBD2
clone_size: once
j_call: TRBJ2-7

cdr3_nt: TGTGCCAGCAGTCTAATGAGGTCACCCCTCCACTTT
cdr3_aa: CASSLMRSPLHF
v_call: TRBV12-3/TRBV12-4
d_call: NA
clone_size: NA
j_call: TRBJ1-6

cdr3_nt: TGCGCCAGCAGTGAGGTCGGTTATTCACCCCTCCACTTT
cdr3_aa: CASSEVGYSPLHF
v_call: TRBV10-2
d_call: NA
clone_size: NA
j_call: TRBJ1-6

cdr3_nt: TGCGCCAGCAGCCCCGGGGGGGGTGGGGTGTTCTTC
cdr3_aa: CASSPGGGGVFF
v_call: TRBV4-3
d_call: TRBD2
clone_size: NA
j_call: TRBJ2-1

cdr3_nt: TGTGCCAGCCTAGCTAGCGGGACTTCCTACGAGCAGTACTTC
cdr3_aa: CASLASGTSYEQYF
v_call: TRBV28
d_call: TRBD2
clone_size: NA
j_call: TRBJ2-7

cdr3_nt: TGTGCCAGCAGCTTAGTGGGAGTAAACGAGCAGTACTTC
cdr3_aa: CASSLVGVNEQYF
v_call: TRBV7-9
d_call: NA
clone_size: NA
j_call: TRBJ2-7

cdr3_nt: TGTGCCAGCAGTCCGGGGGGCAGCGTGAACTATGGCTACACCTTC
cdr3_aa: CASSPGGSVNYGYTF
v_call: TRBV7-9
d_call: NA
clone_size: NA
j_call: TRBJ1-2

cdr3_nt: TGTGCCAGCAGCTTCGGGGGTTCACCCCTCCACTTT
cdr3_aa: CASSFGGSPLHF
v_call: TRBV5-6
d_call: NA
clone_size: NA
j_call: TRBJ1-6

cdr3_nt: TGTGCCAGCAGCTCTCCACTAGCGGGCCTATCCACAGATACGCAGTATTTT
cdr3_aa: CASSSPLAGLSTDTQYF
v_call: TRBV11-2
d_call: TRBD2
clone_size: NA
j_call: TRBJ2-3

cdr3_nt: TGTGCCAGCAGCACGACAGGTCACCCTGTCTATGGCTACACCTTC
cdr3_aa: CASSTTGHPVYGYTF
v_call: TRBV7-2
d_call: NA
clone_size: NA
j_call: TRBJ1-2

cdr3_nt: TGCGCCAGCCAAGGACAGGGGAGCACCGGGGAGCTGTTTTTT
cdr3_aa: CASQGQGSTGELFF
v_call: TRBV10-1
d_call: TRBD1
clone_size: few
j_call: TRBJ2-2

cdr3_nt: TGCGCCAGCAGCTTGGGCCAGGGGTTGGAAAAACTGTTTTTT
cdr3_aa: CASSLGQGLEKLFF
v_call: TRBV5-1
d_call: NA
clone_size: few
j_call: TRBJ1-4

cdr3_nt: TGTGCCAGCAAGGACACAGACACAGATACGCAGTATTTT
cdr3_aa: CASKDTDTDTQYF
v_call: TRBV7-3
d_call: NA
clone_size: NA
j_call: TRBJ2-3

cdr3_nt: TGTGCCAGCAGTTACCTCGGCGGGAACTCCTACGAGCAGTACTTC
cdr3_aa: CASSYLGGNSYEQYF
v_call: TRBV6-5
d_call: NA
clone_size: NA
j_call: TRBJ2-7